This section outlines one T cell receptor (beta chain) sequence together with its context. This specimen belongs to a study of cytomegalovirus exposure and HLA in healthy donors. Study in general: Among about 179 million T cells, an earlier analysis found 90 million to 130 million unique TCR beta sequences.

V dropped 0 bases and J dropped 7 bases, with 7 bases sitting between them. Germline loops: CDR1 MNHEY, CDR2 SVGAGI. The CDR3 runs to 13 residues. In the PCR, 60 Vbeta and 13 Jbeta primers were used. Repertoires were generated with immunoSEQ multiplex PCR, while TCRdb's copy carries only in-frame clones and drops some. The sample lists 110,000 to 150,000 clones; around 75% were seen once. The chain uses TRBV6-5 and TRBJ2-1, with D possibly matching TRBD1 (6 bases). Sequencing was done on a sample of PBMCs. The receptor was isolated from a man aged 30-40 years in good health and CMV-seronegative. CDR3 sequence reads: CASSYSDSNEQFF. The DNA for the CDR3 is TGTGCCAGCAGTTACTCGGACAGTAATGAGCAGTTCTTC.